The 9 T cell receptor beta chains reported below all come from one sample, sequenced in a study of Graves' ophthalmopathy and Graves' hyperthyroidism. Using RNA transcripts, the TCR beta CDR3 regions were amplified. RT-PCR was first run with HTBI primers, then multiplex PCR in a second round. TCRdb itself ran the multiplex PCR reads through MiXCR, one entry per CDR3 protein. The data contain around 470,000 distinct CDR3 sequences, roughly an eighth of them singletons. What was sequenced was blood. These TCRs come from a woman in her twenties or thirties with Graves' ophthalmopathy.

The table lists this clonotype with many counts. V gene TRBV9 combines with J gene TRBJ2-7; TRBD1 aligns across 7 bases. This CDR3 contains 14 residues. V trimming: 3 bases; J trimming: 3 bases; junction bases outside the gene matches: 6. CDR1 SGDLS and CDR2 YYNGEE come from the germline V gene. CDR3 sequence reads: CASSADRDSYEQYF. CDR3 nucleotide sequence: TGTGCCAGCAGCGCCGACCGGGACAGCTACGAGCAGTACTTC.

This clonotype was recorded at least ten times. The chain employs TRBV2 and TRBJ2-7, with 8 bases matching TRBD1. Germline V gene lookup returns CDR1 SNHLY and CDR2 FYNNEI. The CDR3 sequence is 15 residues long. Trimming cost V 4 bases and J 7 bases; bases outside gene matches: 12. The CDR3 sequence is CASSVWGQGAGEQYF. CDR3 DNA sequence: TGTGCCAGCAGTGTTTGGGGTCAGGGGGCTGGTGAGCAGTACTTC.

This clonotype was recorded many times. The genes are TRBV6-1 and TRBJ1-1; possibly TRBD1 for D (5 bases). Germline CDR1 reads MNHNS; CDR2 reads SASEGT. V gave up 11 bases and J gave up 5 bases, with 18 bases separating them. The CDR3 runs 13 residues. Here the CDR3 DNA reads TGTGCCGCGAGAGGGATGGGGGGGACTGAAGCTTTCTTT. Residues: CAARGMGGTEAFF.

The J gene is TRBJ2-5, the V gene TRBV10-3; weak D call: TRBD2 (6 bases). V dropped 2 bases and J dropped 7 bases, with 11 bases sitting between them. The CDR3 spans 13 residues. Germline lookup yields CDR1 ENHRY and CDR2 SYGVKD. The CDR3 DNA reads TGTGCCATCAGTGAGGGGACTGGAGGGACCCAGTACTTC. This encodes CAISEGTGGTQYF.

This clonotype occurred many times. This chain connects TRBV28 to TRBJ2-7; maybe TRBD2 (6 bases). The CDR3 runs to 14 residues. Trimming left V 4 bases short and J 6 bases short, with 16 bases between. Germline V CDR1 and CDR2: MDHEN, SYDVKM. The CDR3: CASSYRDLAIEQYF. The CDR3 nucleotides are TGTGCCAGCAGTTACCGGGACTTGGCTATCGAGCAGTACTTC.

Many counts were recorded for this clonotype. An end of the junction does not agree with germline; a read error may underlie this. The CDR3 DNA is TGTGCCAGCAGCCAAGTTGAACGGGGCCCATCCGCCTTC. Protein sequence: CASSQVERGPSAF. The rearrangement uses TRBV14 and TRBJ1-2; possible D gene TRBD1, 5 bases. CDR1 and CDR2 (germline): SGHDN, FVKESK. This CDR3 has 13 amino acids.

The chain has TRBV12-3 or TRBV12-4 and TRBJ1-5; D is unclear. This CDR3 comprises 14 residues. The V end was cut by 1 base, the J end by 7 bases, with 11 bases between. CDR3: CASSLVGWGQPQHF. As DNA, the CDR3 is TGTGCCAGCAGTTTAGTAGGGTGGGGACAGCCCCAGCATTTT.

In its sample, this clonotype was seen many times. The gene calls are TRBV6-1 and TRBJ1-1; D is undetermined. V lost 4 bases, J lost 3 bases, and 12 bases lay in between. CDR3 length: 14 amino acids. CDR1 is MNHNS, CDR2 SASEGT, per germline. CDR3 nucleotide sequence: TGTGCCAGCAGTGTAGAGGGCGGAGACACTGAAGCTTTCTTT. Residues: CASSVEGGDTEAFF.

This clonotype was observed at least ten times. The chain couples TRBV6-1 to TRBJ2-7, with no clear D. Trimming pared 2 bases from V and 6 bases from J, leaving 8 bases between. Germline CDR1 and CDR2: MNHNS and SASEGT. The CDR3 extends over 12 amino acids. The CDR3: CASSEIGSEQYF. The CDR3 DNA sequence: TGTGCCAGCAGTGAAATCGGTAGCGAGCAGTACTTC.